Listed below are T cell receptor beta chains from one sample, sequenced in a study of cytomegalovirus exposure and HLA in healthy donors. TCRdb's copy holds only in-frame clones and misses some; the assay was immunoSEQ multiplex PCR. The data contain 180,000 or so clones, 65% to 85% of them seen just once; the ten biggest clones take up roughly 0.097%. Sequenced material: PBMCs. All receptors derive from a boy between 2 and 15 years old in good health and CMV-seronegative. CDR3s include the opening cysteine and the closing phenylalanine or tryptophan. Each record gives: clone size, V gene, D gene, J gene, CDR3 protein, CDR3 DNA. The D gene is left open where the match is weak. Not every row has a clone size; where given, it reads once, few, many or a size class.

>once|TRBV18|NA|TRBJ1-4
CASSTDQGARREKLFF
TGTGCCAGCTCGACCGACCAAGGGGCCAGGCGGGAAAAACTGTTTTTT
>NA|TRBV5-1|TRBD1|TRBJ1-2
CASNRDRDPYGYTF
TGCGCCAGCAACCGGGACAGGGACCCCTATGGCTACACCTTC
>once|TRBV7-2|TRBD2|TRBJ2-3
CALRGTSQPDTQYF
TGTGCCCTCCGGGGGACTAGCCAGCCAGATACGCAGTATTTT
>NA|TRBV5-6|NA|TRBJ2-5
CASSLAREATQYF
TGTGCCAGCAGCTTGGCCAGGGAGGCGACCCAGTACTTC
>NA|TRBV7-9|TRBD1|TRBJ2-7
CASSLMDRVGEQYF
TGTGCCAGCAGCTTGATGGACAGGGTGGGCGAGCAGTACTTC
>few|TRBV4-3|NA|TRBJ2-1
CASSHKTVRGTPYNEQFF
TGCGCCAGCAGCCATAAGACTGTTCGGGGGACCCCGTACAATGAGCAGTTCTTC
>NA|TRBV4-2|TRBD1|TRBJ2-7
CASSQDRTGGIYEQYF
TGTGCCAGCAGCCAAGACCGGACAGGGGGCATCTACGAGCAGTACTTC
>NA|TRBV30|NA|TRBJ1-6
CAWKAEVSSPLHF
TGTGCCTGGAAGGCGGAAGTCAGTTCACCCCTCCACTTT
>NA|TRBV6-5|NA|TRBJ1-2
CASSTGFGGYTF
TGTGCCAGCAGCACGGGATTCGGTGGCTACACCTTC
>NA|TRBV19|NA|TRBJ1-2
CASSIGGGGNYGYTF
TGTGCCAGTAGTATAGGAGGCGGGGGAAACTATGGCTACACCTTC
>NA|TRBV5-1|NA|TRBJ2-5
CASSLRGGAQTQYF
TGCGCCAGCAGCTTGCGTGGGGGGGCGCAGACCCAGTACTTC
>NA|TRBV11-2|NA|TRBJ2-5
CASRGGRQTQYF
TGTGCCAGCCGAGGGGGACGACAGACCCAGTACTTC
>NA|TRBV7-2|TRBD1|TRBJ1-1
CASSLGGTGKAFF
TGTGCCAGCAGCTTAGGGGGGACAGGGAAGGCTTTCTTT
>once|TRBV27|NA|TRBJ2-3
CASSLREREITQYF
TGTGCCAGCAGTTTAAGGGAGAGAGAGATTACGCAGTATTTT
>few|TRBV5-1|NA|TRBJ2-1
CASSKTWAREEQFF
TGCGCCAGCAGCAAAACATGGGCACGGGAGGAGCAGTTCTTC
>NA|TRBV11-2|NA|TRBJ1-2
CASSFNRDPGRYGYTF
TGTGCCAGCAGCTTCAACCGGGATCCTGGGCGCTATGGCTACACCTTC
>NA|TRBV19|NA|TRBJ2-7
CASSTRQDRAYEQYF
TGTGCCAGTAGTACTCGACAGGATCGGGCCTACGAGCAGTACTTC
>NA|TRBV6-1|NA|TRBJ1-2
CASSEANGRGYTF
TGTGCCAGCAGTGAAGCCAATGGGCGAGGCTACACCTTC
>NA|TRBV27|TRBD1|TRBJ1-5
CASSHTGGDQPQHF
TGTGCCAGCAGTCATACAGGGGGCGATCAGCCCCAGCATTTT
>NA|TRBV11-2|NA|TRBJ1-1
CASSPPRGSFTEAFF
TGTGCCAGCAGCCCGCCTAGGGGGTCGTTTACTGAAGCTTTCTTT
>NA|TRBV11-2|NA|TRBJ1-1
CASSRGGRVADTEAFF
TGTGCCAGCAGCCGGGGGGGCAGGGTGGCAGACACTGAAGCTTTCTTT
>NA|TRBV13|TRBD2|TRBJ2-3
CASSLGWGAGFSDTQYF
TGTGCCAGCAGCTTAGGATGGGGAGCGGGGTTTTCAGATACGCAGTATTTT
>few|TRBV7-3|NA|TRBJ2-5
CASSLGQQETQYF
TGTGCCAGCAGCTTAGGACAGCAAGAGACCCAGTACTTC
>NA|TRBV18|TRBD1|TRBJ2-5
CASFKTGVVGETQYF
TGTGCCAGCTTCAAAACAGGGGTAGTAGGAGAGACCCAGTACTTC
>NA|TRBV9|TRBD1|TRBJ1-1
CASSGQGGPLMNTEAFF
TGTGCCAGCAGCGGGCAGGGGGGTCCTCTTATGAACACTGAAGCTTTCTTT
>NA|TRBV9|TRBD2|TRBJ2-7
CASSPSGGALEQYF
TGTGCCAGCAGCCCTAGCGGGGGGGCTCTCGAGCAGTACTTC
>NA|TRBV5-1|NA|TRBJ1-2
CASSLAGSSEDGYTF
TGCGCCAGCAGCTTGGCGGGGTCTTCGGAGGATGGCTACACCTTC
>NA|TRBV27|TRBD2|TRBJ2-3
CASRDLAGGRDTQYF
TGTGCCAGCAGGGATCTAGCGGGGGGACGCGATACGCAGTATTTT
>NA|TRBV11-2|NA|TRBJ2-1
CASSLDLGGPAYNEQFF
TGTGCCAGCAGCTTAGATCTAGGCGGGCCCGCCTACAATGAGCAGTTCTTC
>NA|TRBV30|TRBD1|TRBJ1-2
CAWRPSVRTGTRGYTF
TGTGCCTGGAGGCCTAGCGTCAGGACAGGGACAAGGGGCTACACCTTC
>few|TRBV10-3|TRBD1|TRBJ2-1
CAIRGQGAYEQFF
TGTGCCATCAGGGGACAGGGGGCCTATGAGCAGTTCTTC
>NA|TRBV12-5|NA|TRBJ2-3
CASGLPKVHEGTDTQYF
TGTGCTAGTGGTTTGCCGAAGGTGCACGAGGGCACAGATACGCAGTATTTT
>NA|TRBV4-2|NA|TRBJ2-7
CASSRASSIGYEQYF
TGTGCCAGCAGCCGGGCTAGCAGTATCGGCTACGAGCAGTACTTC
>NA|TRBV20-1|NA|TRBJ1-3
CSARESPAIYF
TGCAGTGCTAGAGAAAGCCCTGCCATATATTTT
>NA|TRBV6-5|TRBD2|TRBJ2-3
CASSYGLAGGLNTQYF
TGTGCCAGCAGTTACGGCTTAGCGGGGGGGCTTAATACGCAGTATTTT
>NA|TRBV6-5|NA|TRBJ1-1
CASSYLNSREAFF
TGTGCCAGCAGTTACTTAAACAGCCGTGAAGCTTTCTTT
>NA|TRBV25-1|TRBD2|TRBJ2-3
CASSGMGGDTQYF
TGTGCCAGCAGCGGGATGGGGGGGGATACGCAGTATTTT
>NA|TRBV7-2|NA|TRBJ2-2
CASSPRETGELFF
TGTGCCAGCAGCCCTAGAGAGACCGGGGAGCTGTTTTTT
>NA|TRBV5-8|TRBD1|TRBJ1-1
CASSRDRNTEAFF
TGTGCCTCTTCACGGGACAGGAACACTGAAGCTTTCTTT
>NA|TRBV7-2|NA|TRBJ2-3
CASSWTVTSTDTQYF
TGTGCCAGCAGTTGGACAGTCACATCCACAGATACGCAGTATTTT
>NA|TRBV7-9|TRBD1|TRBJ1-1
CASSLSRDRGGEAFF
TGTGCCAGCAGCTTATCCCGGGACAGGGGTGGAGAAGCTTTCTTT
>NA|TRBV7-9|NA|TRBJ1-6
CASSSTTVSSYNSPLHF
TGTGCCAGCAGCTCCACAACCGTAAGCTCCTATAATTCACCCCTCCACTTT
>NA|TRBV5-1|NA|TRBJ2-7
CASAWTVSYEQYF
TGCGCCAGCGCGTGGACAGTCTCCTACGAGCAGTACTTC
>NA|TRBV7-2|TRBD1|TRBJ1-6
CASGRDRDSPLHF
TGTGCCAGCGGCCGGGACAGGGATTCACCCCTCCACTTT
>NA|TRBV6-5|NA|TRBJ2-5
CASSYSSGTQYF
TGTGCCAGCAGTTACTCTAGCGGGACCCAGTACTTC